This T cell receptor beta chain stems from a study of cytomegalovirus exposure and HLA in healthy donors. About the study: Of about 400 genotyped donors, around 76% clustered with self-reported Caucasian donors. General study findings and limits: CMV serostatus alone was available as immune exposure information. The authors reported that TCR beta sequences could predict HLA-A and HLA-B alleles. These predictions were accurate for most subjects in the first cohort.

Likely unrecorded immune exposures existed in these nominally healthy donors. 60 Vbeta and 13 Jbeta primers were used in PCR. Produced via immunoSEQ multiplex PCR; TCRdb's table is partial and in-frame only. The sample records 110,000 or so clones, 70% to 85% being singletons. Regarding this clone: No antigen is known for it.

The sequence derives from a woman in her 50s in good health and CMV-seropositive. The sample comprised PBMCs.

The CDR3 DNA reads TGCGCCAGCAGCCCGGGACAGGGTTCGTGGCAGCCCCAGCATTTT. Protein sequence: CASSPGQGSWQPQHF. This rearrangement joins TRBV5-1 to TRBJ1-5, with 9 bases aligning to TRBD1. This CDR3 is built from 15 residues. Trimming took 4 bases from V and 7 from J; bases not matched to a gene: 9. Looked up from germline, CDR1 is SGHRS and CDR2 is YFSETQ.